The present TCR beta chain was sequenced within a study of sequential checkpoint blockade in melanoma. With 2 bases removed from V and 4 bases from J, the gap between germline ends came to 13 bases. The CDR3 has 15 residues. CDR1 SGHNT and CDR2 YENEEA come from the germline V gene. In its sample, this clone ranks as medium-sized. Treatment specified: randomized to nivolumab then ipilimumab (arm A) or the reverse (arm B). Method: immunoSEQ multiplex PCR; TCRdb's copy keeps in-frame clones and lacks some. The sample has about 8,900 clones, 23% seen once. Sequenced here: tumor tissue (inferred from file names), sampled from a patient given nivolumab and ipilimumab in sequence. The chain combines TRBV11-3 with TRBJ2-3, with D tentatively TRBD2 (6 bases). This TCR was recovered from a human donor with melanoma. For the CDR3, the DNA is TGTGCCAGCAGCTTACGGGGGATACGTGCAGATACGCAGTATTTT. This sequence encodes CASSLRGIRADTQYF. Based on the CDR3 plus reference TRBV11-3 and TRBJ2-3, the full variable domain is EAGVVQSPRYKIIEKKQPVAFWCNPISGHNTLYWYLQNLGQGPELLIRYENEEAVDDSQLPKDRFSAERLKGVDSTLKIQPAELGDSAVYLCASSLRGIRADTQYFGPGTRLTVL.